A selection of T cell receptor beta chains follows, all from one sample in a study of blood T cell repertoires in COVID-19. Assay: immunoSEQ multiplex PCR; the TCRdb copy retains only in-frame clones and omits some. The sample includes about 76,000 clones, 82% of them seen just once. Sequenced material: peripheral blood. The receptors were gathered from a human donor in a cohort sampled during active COVID-19. Both conserved end residues are part of each CDR3. A D gene is named only where the DNA matches it firmly. The size of a clone is reported for some rows only, either as once, few or many, or as a class for expanded clones.

size: .
D: .
J: TRBJ1-2
V: TRBV30
DNA: TGTGCCTGGAGTGAGCCAGGGTGGGGCTACACCTTC
CDR3: CAWSEPGWGYTF

size: .
D: .
J: TRBJ2-5
V: TRBV7-3
DNA: TGTGCCAGCAGCTTAGGAGGCGGCCTCCAAGAGACCCAGTACTTC
CDR3: CASSLGGGLQETQYF

size: .
D: .
J: TRBJ2-3
V: TRBV3-1/TRBV3-2
DNA: TGTGCCAGCAGCCGTACCCCGGGGGATACGCAGTATTTT
CDR3: CASSRTPGDTQYF

size: .
D: .
J: TRBJ1-5
V: TRBV3-1/TRBV3-2
DNA: TGTGCCAGCAGCCAAGGAAGCAGCAATCAGCCCCAGCATTTT
CDR3: CASSQGSSNQPQHF

size: .
D: .
J: TRBJ2-3
V: TRBV5-4
DNA: TGTGCCAGCAGCCCCCAGTCCGCAGATACGCAGTATTTT
CDR3: CASSPQSADTQYF

size: .
D: .
J: TRBJ2-3
V: TRBV10-3
DNA: TGTGCCATCAGTGAAATGGCAAGCACAGATACGCAGTATTTT
CDR3: CAISEMASTDTQYF

size: .
D: .
J: TRBJ2-1
V: TRBV6-6
DNA: TGTGCCAGCAGTTACAGGGGGGGCGACTACAATGAGCAGTTCTTC
CDR3: CASSYRGGDYNEQFF

size: few
D: .
J: TRBJ1-1
V: TRBV21-1
DNA: TGTGCCAGCAGCGCATTGACAGGGATTTACACTGAAGCTTTCTTT
CDR3: CASSALTGIYTEAFF

size: few
D: TRBD1
J: TRBJ2-2
V: TRBV6-5
DNA: TGTGCCAGCAGGTCGGGACAGGGTTTCCCCGGGGAGCTGTTTTTT
CDR3: CASRSGQGFPGELFF

size: .
D: TRBD1
J: TRBJ2-5
V: TRBV7-3
DNA: TGTGCCAGCAGCCCGACAGGGTCCGCAGAGACCCAGTACTTC
CDR3: CASSPTGSAETQYF

size: .
D: TRBD2
J: TRBJ2-1
V: TRBV19
DNA: TGTGCCAGTACGGGGCTAGCGGGGGGGAATGAGCAGTTCTTC
CDR3: CASTGLAGGNEQFF

size: few
D: TRBD1
J: TRBJ1-2
V: TRBV6-5
DNA: TGTGCCAGCAGCTGGGACAGGATCGTTGGTGGCTACACCTTC
CDR3: CASSWDRIVGGYTF

size: .
D: .
J: TRBJ1-2
V: TRBV4-1
DNA: TGCGCCAGCAGCCAAGCTGTCGCAGGCCAACACCCCTATGGCTACACCTTC
CDR3: CASSQAVAGQHPYGYTF

size: .
D: TRBD1
J: TRBJ1-1
V: TRBV6-2/TRBV6-3
DNA: TGTGCCAGCAGTTCGGCGGGACAGGTAGGAACTGAAGCTTTCTTT
CDR3: CASSSAGQVGTEAFF

size: .
D: .
J: TRBJ2-5
V: TRBV11-2
DNA: TGTGCCAGCAGCCCTCAAGAGACCCAGTACTTC
CDR3: CASSPQETQYF

size: .
D: TRBD1
J: TRBJ2-3
V: TRBV28
DNA: TGTGCCAGCAGTTTAGTAGGGACAGGGCCTAGCACAGATACGCAGTATTTT
CDR3: CASSLVGTGPSTDTQYF

size: .
D: .
J: TRBJ2-7
V: TRBV5-1
DNA: TGCGCCAGCAGCTTGGTAGCGCAGGGGCACGAGCAGTACTTC
CDR3: CASSLVAQGHEQYF

size: .
D: .
J: TRBJ1-6
V: TRBV4-1
DNA: TGCGCCAGCAGCCAACAGGGTCAACGAGGACCCCTCCACTTT
CDR3: CASSQQGQRGPLHF

size: .
D: TRBD1
J: TRBJ1-6
V: TRBV19
DNA: TGTGCCACCCGGACAGGAAATTCACCCCTCCACTTT
CDR3: CATRTGNSPLHF

size: .
D: TRBD1
J: TRBJ1-6
V: TRBV11-2
DNA: TGTGCCAGCAGCTTACTGACAGGGGGTGGGTCACCCCTCCACTTT
CDR3: CASSLLTGGGSPLHF

size: .
D: TRBD2
J: TRBJ2-3
V: TRBV10-3
DNA: TGTGCCTCCTCTCGGGGGGGCCCGTCAGATACGCAGTATTTT
CDR3: CASSRGGPSDTQYF

size: .
D: TRBD1
J: TRBJ2-3
V: TRBV4-1
DNA: TGCGCCAGCAGCCTACAGGTCATGGGGACAGGGAACGCAGATACGCAGTATTTT
CDR3: CASSLQVMGTGNADTQYF

size: .
D: TRBD1
J: TRBJ1-5
V: TRBV30
DNA: TGTGCCTGGGCGACAGGGGGGGATCAGCCCCAGCATTTT
CDR3: CAWATGGDQPQHF

size: .
D: TRBD1
J: TRBJ1-4
V: TRBV15
DNA: TGTGCCACCAGCTTAGCCAGGGGGGAAAAACTGTTTTTT
CDR3: CATSLARGEKLFF

size: .
D: .
J: TRBJ2-1
V: TRBV27
DNA: TGTGCCAGCAGTTTCCGGGGGATGCCCTACAATGAGCAGTTCTTC
CDR3: CASSFRGMPYNEQFF

size: once
D: .
J: TRBJ1-2
V: TRBV6-5
DNA: TGTGCCAGCAGTTACGACGGGGGCTACACCTTC
CDR3: CASSYDGGYTF

size: .
D: .
J: TRBJ1-1
V: TRBV7-9
DNA: TGTGCCAGCAGCTTAAGTAGATCTCTGGCAGGGGTTCCTGAAGCTTTCTTT
CDR3: CASSLSRSLAGVPEAFF

size: few
D: .
J: TRBJ2-3
V: TRBV9
DNA: TGTGCCAGCAGCGTAGTGACAACAGATACGCAGTATTTT
CDR3: CASSVVTTDTQYF

size: .
D: TRBD1
J: TRBJ2-1
V: TRBV10-1
DNA: TGCGCCAGCAGTGCGACAGGGGTCAATGAGCAGTTCTTC
CDR3: CASSATGVNEQFF

size: .
D: .
J: TRBJ1-1
V: TRBV23-1
DNA: TGCGCCAGCAGTTTAGGGGGAAGTAACACTGAAGCTTTCTTT
CDR3: CASSLGGSNTEAFF

size: .
D: .
J: TRBJ1-2
V: TRBV20-1
DNA: TGCAGTGCTCGGACAGTACTAGGCTACACCTTC
CDR3: CSARTVLGYTF

size: .
D: TRBD1
J: TRBJ2-5
V: TRBV19
DNA: TGTGCCAGTAGTAAACAGGGGAGAGGGGAGACCCAGTACTTC
CDR3: CASSKQGRGETQYF

size: .
D: .
J: TRBJ2-7
V: TRBV5-4
DNA: TGTGCCAGCAGCTTGTCAGGGGCCGGGGAGCAGTACTTC
CDR3: CASSLSGAGEQYF

size: .
D: TRBD1
J: TRBJ1-6
V: TRBV7-8
DNA: TGTGCCAGCAGATCGGCAGGGGACAGAAATTCACCCCTCCACTTT
CDR3: CASRSAGDRNSPLHF

size: .
D: TRBD2
J: TRBJ2-5
V: TRBV11-2
DNA: TGTGCCAGCAGCTCCTCTTGGACTAGCGGTAAAGAGACCCAGTACTTC
CDR3: CASSSSWTSGKETQYF

size: .
D: TRBD1
J: TRBJ2-7
V: TRBV4-1
DNA: TGCGCCAGCAGCCTAGGGGGACAGGGAGTCTACGAGCAGTACTTC
CDR3: CASSLGGQGVYEQYF

size: .
D: TRBD1
J: TRBJ2-5
V: TRBV11-2
DNA: TGTGCCAGCAGCTTAATGGGACAGAGGGGAGAGACCCAGTACTTC
CDR3: CASSLMGQRGETQYF

size: .
D: TRBD1
J: TRBJ2-7
V: TRBV6-6
DNA: TGTGCCAGCAGACCGGGACAGGGCTACGAGCAGTACTTC
CDR3: CASRPGQGYEQYF

size: few
D: .
J: TRBJ2-2
V: TRBV7-2
DNA: TGTGCCAGCAGCTTAGTTGGCCAGGGATTCGGCGGGGAGCTGTTTTTT
CDR3: CASSLVGQGFGGELFF

size: once
D: TRBD1
J: TRBJ1-2
V: TRBV29-1
DNA: TGCAGCGTTGTGGCAGGGGGTGGCTACACCTTC
CDR3: CSVVAGGGYTF

size: once
D: TRBD1
J: TRBJ2-7
V: TRBV7-8
DNA: TGTGCCAGCAGTCCCGGGACAGGGTTCTACGAGCAGTACTTC
CDR3: CASSPGTGFYEQYF

size: few
D: TRBD1
J: TRBJ2-2
V: TRBV6-4
DNA: TGTGCCAGCAGTAATGGACAGGGCGGCACCGGGGAGCTGTTTTTT
CDR3: CASSNGQGGTGELFF

size: .
D: .
J: TRBJ2-7
V: TRBV6-5
DNA: TGTGCCAGCAGTTATAGACAGGGAGGCTACGAGCAGTACTTC
CDR3: CASSYRQGGYEQYF

size: .
D: .
J: TRBJ1-2
V: TRBV30
DNA: TGTGCCTGGAGAGCCCCCTTTGCAGGGCTCATGAACTATGGCTACACCTTC
CDR3: CAWRAPFAGLMNYGYTF

size: .
D: TRBD1
J: TRBJ1-2
V: TRBV3-1/TRBV3-2
DNA: TGTGCCAGCAGCCCCACCTCCGGGACAGGGGCCTTCTTC
CDR3: CASSPTSGTGAFF